The 21 T cell receptor beta chains below were found in one sample sequenced in a study of blood T cell repertoires in COVID-19. Produced via immunoSEQ multiplex PCR; TCRdb's table is partial and in-frame only. The sample carries 100,000 or so clones, more than 85% recorded once. Sequenced material: peripheral blood. The source of these receptors is a human donor with acute or convalescent COVID-19. The donor label of this sample is uncertain.

V usage is TRBV7-2 and J usage is TRBJ1-1, with 10 bases matching TRBD1. The CDR3 is 16 residues long. With V trimmed by 5 bases and J by 4 bases, 10 bases remained unmatched. Per germline, CDR1 SGHTA and CDR2 FQGNSA. CDR3 residues: CASSVQIRTGGTEAFF. The CDR3 DNA sequence: TGTGCCAGCAGCGTACAAATCCGGACAGGGGGCACTGAAGCTTTCTTT.

In its sample, this clone was seen once. This chain links TRBV5-1 with TRBJ1-6, with D tentatively TRBD1 (6 bases). With 2 bases removed from V and 7 bases from J, the gap between germline ends came to 16 bases. The CDR3 runs 16 residues. Germline CDR1 is SGHRS and CDR2 is YFSETQ. The CDR3 DNA sequence: TGCGCCAGCAGCTTTACCCCGGACAGTAGGAATTCACCCCTCCACTTT. This sequence encodes CASSFTPDSRNSPLHF. The variable domain in full, with the rest retrieved from reference TRBV5-1 and TRBJ1-6, is KAGVTQTPRYLIKTRGQQVTLSCSPISGHRSVSWYQQTPGQGLQFLFEYFSETQRNKGNFPGRFSGRQFSNSRSEMNVSTLELGDSALYLCASSFTPDSRNSPLHFGNGTRLTVT.

This clone has just one count. The chain has TRBV19 and TRBJ1-5; TRBD1 agrees at 7 bases. The CDR3 is 15 residues long. Germline trimming cut 6 bases from V and 3 bases from J; bases unmatched to any gene: 8. The germline V gene encodes CDR1 LNHDA and CDR2 SQIVND (reference sequence). The CDR3 DNA follows: TGTGCCAGTAGAAAGGGACAGATAATCAATCAGCCCCAGCATTTT. It codes for CASRKGQIINQPQHF. Full variable domain (missing parts from reference TRBV19 and TRBJ1-5): DGGITQSPKYLFRKEGQNVTLSCEQNLNHDAMYWYRQDPGQGLRLIYYSQIVNDFQKGDIAEGYSVSREKKESFPLTVTSAQKNPTAFYLCASRKGQIINQPQHFGDGTRLSIL.

The rearrangement links TRBV9 to TRBJ1-2, with 8 bases identical to TRBD1. V gave up 1 base and J gave up 1 base; unmatched junction bases: 9. Germline lookup yields CDR1 SGDLS and CDR2 YYNGEE. The CDR3 contains 17 residues. CDR3 sequence (DNA): TGTGCCAGCAGCGTACAAGCAGGGGGCAGGGGTAACTATGGCTACACCTTC. Translation gives CASSVQAGGRGNYGYTF.

The V gene is TRBV29-1, the J gene TRBJ2-7; D is possibly TRBD2 (7 bases). Trimming pared 6 bases from V and 4 bases from J, leaving 16 bases between. CDR3 length: 13 amino acids. CDR1 is SQVTM and CDR2 is ANQGSEA in the germline V gene. The CDR3, as DNA: TGCAGCGTGGGGGAGGGGAGGGGGTACGAGCAGTACTTC. This encodes CSVGEGRGYEQYF.

This chain connects TRBV7-3 to TRBJ2-1, with 8 nucleotides matching TRBD2. The germline gives CDR1 SGHTA, CDR2 FQGTGA. With 5 bases clipped from V and 5 bases from J, the junction kept 11 bases outside the gene matches. CDR3 length: 16 residues. In DNA form, the CDR3 reads TGTGCCAGCAGCCGGCAGAGCGGGAGAGAGAACAATGAGCAGTTCTTC. Amino acid sequence: CASSRQSGRENNEQFF.

This clone was counted between two and nine times. V is TRBV5-7 and J is TRBJ2-5, with 14 bases matching TRBD2. TRBV5-7 is flagged as an ORF with uncertain function. This CDR3 is built from 17 residues. The V gene end was trimmed by 5 bases and the J gene end by 7 bases; junction bases not matched to a gene: 13. The CDR3 region is CASSPGLAGEGRGTQYF. In nucleotides, the CDR3 is TGTGCCAGCAGTCCGGGACTAGCGGGAGAAGGCCGGGGGACCCAGTACTTC.

The chain uses TRBV7-3 and TRBJ2-1, with D tentatively TRBD1 (5 bases). Trimming stripped 5 bases from V and 0 bases from J, with 11 bases between. The CDR3 contains 15 residues. Germline CDR1 is SGHTA and CDR2 is FQGTGA. The chain's CDR3 is CASSVSGNSYNEQFF. CDR3 sequence (DNA): TGTGCCAGCAGCGTGTCAGGGAACTCCTACAATGAGCAGTTCTTC.

The chain couples TRBV28 to TRBJ1-5; no definite D call. The CDR3 contains 14 residues. CDR1 and CDR2 from the germline V gene are MDHEN and SYDVKM. V lost 5 bases and J lost 6, with 14 bases in between. CDR3 sequence reads: CASSLPRSSQPQHF. CDR3 DNA sequence: TGTGCCAGCAGTCTTCCGAGGTCTAGTCAGCCCCAGCATTTT.

This chain's CDR3 is CASSQGGFRETQYF. The CDR3 DNA follows: TGCGCCAGCAGCCAGGGGGGATTTCGGGAGACCCAGTACTTC. The chain employs TRBV5-1 and TRBJ2-5, with a weak D call TRBD1 (7 bases). V lost 4 bases to trimming and J lost 5 bases, with 15 bases between them. The CDR3 is made up of 14 amino acids. Germline V gene lookup returns CDR1 SGHRS and CDR2 YFSETQ. Full variable domain (remainder filled in from reference TRBV5-1 and TRBJ2-5): KAGVTQTPRYLIKTRGQQVTLSCSPISGHRSVSWYQQTPGQGLQFLFEYFSETQRNKGNFPGRFSGRQFSNSRSEMNVSTLELGDSALYLCASSQGGFRETQYFGPGTRLLVL.

There are a few counts of this clone. Distinct nucleotide sequences in the sample also encode this CDR3. CDR3 sequence (DNA): TGTGCCAGCAGCTCGGAATTTAGGGGTATCCCCCCGCGAACTGAAGCTTTCTTT. Its protein is CASSSEFRGIPPRTEAFF. V and J are TRBV5-5 and TRBJ1-1, with D possibly matching TRBD1 (5 bases). CDR1 and CDR2 from the germline V gene are SGHKS and YYEKEE (reference sequence). V was clipped by 3 bases and J by 5 bases, with 26 bases between them. The CDR3 is 18 residues long.

The gene calls are TRBV5-6 and TRBJ1-2; maybe TRBD1 (5 bases). V gave up 4 bases and J gave up 0 bases, with 7 bases separating them. The CDR3 runs to 13 residues. In germline, CDR1 is SGHDT, CDR2 YYEEEE. CDR3: CASSLTANYGYTF. The DNA for the CDR3 is TGTGCCAGCAGCCTGACAGCTAACTATGGCTACACCTTC. The full variable domain, with the rest looked up from reference TRBV5-6 and TRBJ1-2, is DAGVTQSPTHLIKTRGQQVTLRCSPKSGHDTVSWYQQALGQGPQFIFQYYEEEERQRGNFPDRFSGHQFPNYSSELNVNALLLGDSALYLCASSLTANYGYTFGSGTRLTVV.

The V gene is TRBV7-9, the J gene TRBJ1-1, with D possibly matching TRBD1 (6 bases). Germline values: CDR1 SEHNR, CDR2 FQNEAQ (reference sequence). There are 15 residues in the CDR3. Between the trimmed V and J ends, which lost 7 bases and 1 base, there was a span of 16 bases. CDR3 loop: CASNQLGQQNTEAFF. Here the CDR3 DNA reads TGTGCCAGCAACCAACTGGGACAACAGAACACTGAAGCTTTCTTT.

The chain combines TRBV4-2 with TRBJ1-2; 7 bases are shared with TRBD1. The CDR3 has 16 residues. The germline gives CDR1 LGHNA, CDR2 YNFKEQ. V was clipped by 1 base and J by 1 base; unmatched bases: 6. The CDR3 coding sequence is TGTGCCAGCAGCCAAGCCTGGGACAGAAATAACTATGGCTACACCTTC. Translation: CASSQAWDRNNYGYTF.

The chain joins TRBV15 to TRBJ2-3; TRBD2 agrees at 7 bases. Germline CDR1 is LNHNV and CDR2 is YYDKDF (reference sequence). The CDR3 is 15 amino acids. Unmatched junction bases numbered 7, after V lost 1 base and J lost 6 bases. This CDR3 reads CATSRGGSGRDTQYF. The CDR3 DNA follows: TGTGCCACCAGCAGAGGGGGTAGCGGGCGTGATACGCAGTATTTT.

The rearrangement uses TRBV28 and TRBJ1-6, with D tentatively TRBD1 (6 bases). Germline V gene sequence: CDR1 MDHEN, CDR2 SYDVKM. V was trimmed by 3 bases and J by 10 bases, leaving 16 bases between them. This CDR3 has 15 amino acids. The CDR3 DNA reads TGTGCCAGCAGTTTGGGCAGGGGATTGGACTCACCCCTCCACTTT. Protein product: CASSLGRGLDSPLHF.

The chain combines TRBV5-1 with TRBJ2-1, with D possibly TRBD2 on 6 matching bases. The germline V gene has CDR1 SGHRS and CDR2 YFSETQ. Trimming shortened V by 0 bases and J by 10 bases, and 17 bases separated the two germline ends. This CDR3 spans 15 amino acids. The CDR3 sequence is CASSLAGDPGREQFF. The DNA of the CDR3 is TGCGCCAGCAGCTTGGCGGGAGACCCAGGACGGGAGCAGTTCTTC.

V and J are TRBV14 and TRBJ2-7; maybe TRBD1 (5 bases). V was clipped by 2 bases and J by 2 bases, with 13 bases between them. CDR1 and CDR2 from the germline V gene are SGHDN and FVKESK. This CDR3 has 15 amino acids. The CDR3 region is CASSQLTAPTYEQYF. For the CDR3, the DNA is TGTGCCAGCAGCCAACTGACAGCACCAACCTACGAGCAGTACTTC.

CDR3 in DNA: TGTGCCAGCAGTTTTCGCAGTTGGGCGGGAGAGACCCAGTACTTC. Translating gives CASSFRSWAGETQYF. This chain connects TRBV6-5 to TRBJ2-5, with D possibly TRBD2 on 5 matching bases. The CDR3 sequence is 15 residues long. V lost 4 bases and J 4 bases, leaving 16 bases between the germline ends. Germline V gives CDR1 MNHEY, CDR2 SVGAGI.

The rearrangement links TRBV7-2 to TRBJ2-2; TRBD1 aligns across 8 bases. CDR3 size: 15 residues. Germline loops: CDR1 SGHTA, CDR2 FQGNSA. V gave up 5 bases and J gave up 3 bases; unmatched junction bases: 5. The CDR3 loop reads CASSRNRGDTGELFF. CDR3 in DNA: TGTGCCAGCAGCCGCAACAGGGGGGACACCGGGGAGCTGTTTTTT.

The rearrangement joins TRBV4-3 to TRBJ1-1; 9 bases agree with TRBD1. This CDR3 spans 15 amino acids. The ends lost 2 bases at V and 5 bases at J; junction bases unmatched: 6. Germline V gene sequence: CDR1 LGHNA, CDR2 YSLEER. CDR3 nucleotide sequence: TGCGCCAGCAGCCAAAACAGGGGGCGCGAGACTGAAGCTTTCTTT. It translates to CASSQNRGRETEAFF.